This T cell receptor (beta chain) was retrieved from a study of technical replicates of blood from a few donors. Trimming shortened V by 0 bases and J by 0 bases, and 8 bases separated the two germline ends. The germline V gene has CDR1 MNHNS and CDR2 SASEGT. CDR3 length: 15 amino acids. This clone was observed a single time. Repertoires were generated with immunoSEQ multiplex PCR, while TCRdb's copy carries only in-frame clones and drops some. The data show more than 65,000 clones, roughly nine tenths seen once. The chain combines TRBV6-1 with TRBJ1-1, with a weak D call TRBD1 (5 bases). The TCR sequence derives from a human donor in good health. The specimen was T cells isolated from PBMCs. CDR3 residues: CASSEASGLNTEAFF. CDR3 bases: TGTGCCAGCAGTGAAGCCTCAGGGCTGAACACTGAAGCTTTCTTT.